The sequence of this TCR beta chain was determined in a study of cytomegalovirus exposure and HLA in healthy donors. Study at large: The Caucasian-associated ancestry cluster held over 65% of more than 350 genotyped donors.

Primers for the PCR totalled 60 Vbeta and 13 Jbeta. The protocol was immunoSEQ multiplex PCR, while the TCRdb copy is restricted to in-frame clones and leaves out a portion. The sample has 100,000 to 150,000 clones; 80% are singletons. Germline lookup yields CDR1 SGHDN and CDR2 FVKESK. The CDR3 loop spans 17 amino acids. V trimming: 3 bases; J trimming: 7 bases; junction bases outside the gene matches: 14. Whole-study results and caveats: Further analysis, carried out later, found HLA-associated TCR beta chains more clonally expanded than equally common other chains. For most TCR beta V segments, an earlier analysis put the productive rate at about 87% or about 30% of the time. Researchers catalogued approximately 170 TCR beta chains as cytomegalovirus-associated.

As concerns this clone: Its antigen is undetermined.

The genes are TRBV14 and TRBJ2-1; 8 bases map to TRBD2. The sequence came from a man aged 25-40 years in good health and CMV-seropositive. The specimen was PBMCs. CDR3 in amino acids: CASSHHLGRGAGNEQFF. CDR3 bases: TGTGCCAGCAGCCACCATCTAGGGCGGGGGGCAGGGAATGAGCAGTTCTTC.